Below, one TCR beta chain is given with its context. In the source study's methods: For nucleated cells, counts were estimated from reference gene primer amplification. Sequenced by immunoSEQ multiplex PCR; TCRdb stores in-frame clones only, minus some. The DNA gave D and trimming, while V, J and clone size come from that table. Of more than 200,000 clones listed, around 82% are singletons. This entry belongs to a study of blood T cell repertoires in COVID-19. Study information: The origin of the acute and convalescent COVID-19 samples was the United States, Italy and Spain. In each case, the material was cDNA or gDNA derived from T cells, B-cell-depleted T cells, or PBMCs.

Trimming stripped 0 bases from V and 6 bases from J, with 17 bases between. The CDR3 extends over 17 amino acids. CDR1 and CDR2 from the germline V gene are LGHNA and YNFKEQ. The sequenced material came from peripheral blood. The chain carries TRBV4-2 and TRBJ1-4; maybe TRBD1 (5 bases). This clonotype was obtained from a woman aged 80 or over with active or convalescent COVID-19. The CDR3 DNA follows: TGTGCCAGCAGCCAAGATGAAAGGGGACTGGGGTATGAAAAACTGTTTTTT. This sequence encodes CASSQDERGLGYEKLFF.